These 30 T cell receptor beta chains originate from one sample sequenced in a study of blood T cell repertoires in COVID-19. TCRdb's copy holds only in-frame clones and misses some; the assay was immunoSEQ multiplex PCR. The repertoire includes more than 250,000 clones, around 80% of them detected once, and about 5% sits in the top ten. Sequencing used PBMCs or T cells enriched from blood (not recorded which). The receptors were gathered from a man aged 35-49 years who had been exposed to COVID-19.

The gene calls are TRBV19 and TRBJ2-7, with 7 bases lining up with TRBD1. The CDR3 is made up of 13 amino acids. Germline assignment: CDR1 LNHDA and CDR2 SQIVND (reference sequence). J gave up 6 bases and V 5 bases, and 7 bases lay outside the gene matches. This chain's CDR3 is CASSLEPGGEQYF. CDR3 in DNA: TGTGCCAGTAGTCTTGAACCAGGGGGCGAGCAGTACTTC.

The chain uses TRBV11-3 and TRBJ1-1; D gene unclear. This CDR3 has 14 residues. V was trimmed by 5 bases and J by 7 bases, leaving 17 bases between them. Germline-derived CDR1 and CDR2 are SGHNT and YENEEA. The CDR3 reads CASSPAGKPNEAFF. The CDR3 DNA is TGTGCCAGCAGCCCTGCCGGGAAACCGAATGAAGCTTTCTTT. Full variable domain (outside the CDR3, taken from reference TRBV11-3 and TRBJ1-1): EAGVVQSPRYKIIEKKQPVAFWCNPISGHNTLYWYLQNLGQGPELLIRYENEEAVDDSQLPKDRFSAERLKGVDSTLKIQPAELGDSAVYLCASSPAGKPNEAFFGQGTRLTVV.

This clone was seen only once. The CDR3 sequence: CASRLTGVREIATDTQYF. The CDR3, as DNA: TGTGCCAGCAGACTAACAGGGGTTCGGGAGATAGCCACAGATACGCAGTATTTT. The rearrangement uses TRBV5-6 and TRBJ2-3, with D possibly being TRBD1 (7 bases). This CDR3 contains 18 residues. Germline V lookup: CDR1 SGHDT, CDR2 YYEEEE. V was trimmed by 5 bases and J by 2 bases, leaving 24 bases between them.

The genes are TRBV20-1 and TRBJ1-1; no definite D call. With 3 bases removed from V and 1 base from J, the gap between germline ends came to 15 bases. The CDR3 is made up of 15 amino acids. CDR1 is DFQATT, CDR2 SNEGSKA, per germline (reference sequence). CDR3 loop: CSASWATKGNTEAFF. The CDR3 nucleotides read TGCAGTGCTAGTTGGGCGACTAAGGGGAACACTGAAGCTTTCTTT.

The chain links TRBV9 to TRBJ2-3; 10 bases are a match to TRBD2. With 3 bases clipped from V and 4 bases from J, the junction kept 2 bases outside the gene matches. This CDR3 is built from 14 residues. Per the germline V gene, CDR1 is SGDLS and CDR2 is YYNGEE. The CDR3 is CASSALAGADTQYF. The CDR3 DNA reads as TGTGCCAGCAGCGCCCTAGCGGGAGCAGATACGCAGTATTTT.

The chain combines TRBV6-5 with TRBJ1-4; possible D gene TRBD1, 5 bases. CDR3 length: 13 residues. Germline V gives CDR1 MNHEY, CDR2 SVGAGI. Between the trimmed V and J ends, which lost 4 bases and 8 bases, there was a span of 11 bases. CDR3 bases: TGTGCCAGCAGTTCGAACCGGGGGGAAAAACTGTTTTTT. This encodes CASSSNRGEKLFF.

This rearrangement joins TRBV9 to TRBJ1-1; D gene ambiguous. The length of the CDR3 is 16 residues. Trimming shortened V by 0 bases and J by 3 bases, and 15 bases separated the two germline ends. CDR1 is SGDLS and CDR2 is YYNGEE in the germline V gene. This chain's CDR3 is CASSVDQSVRYTEAFF. CDR3 in DNA: TGTGCCAGCAGCGTAGACCAGAGCGTCAGATACACTGAAGCTTTCTTT.

The rearrangement joins TRBV10-3 to TRBJ1-1; TRBD1 might be the D (6 bases). There are 16 residues in the CDR3. CDR1 and CDR2 (germline): ENHRY, SYGVKD. Between the trimmed V and J ends, which lost 2 bases and 4 bases, there was a span of 17 bases. The CDR3 protein is CAISENGGDEATEAFF. CDR3 in DNA: TGTGCCATCAGTGAGAATGGGGGCGATGAGGCCACTGAAGCTTTCTTT.

The gene calls are TRBV29-1 and TRBJ1-1, with D tentatively TRBD1 (6 bases). Germline V gene lookup returns CDR1 SQVTM and CDR2 ANQGSEA. The CDR3 loop spans 14 amino acids. Between the trimmed V and J ends, which lost 2 bases and 7 bases, there was a span of 17 bases. CDR3 sequence reads: CSVEQAGVGGEAFF. CDR3 bases: TGCAGCGTTGAACAAGCAGGGGTAGGCGGTGAAGCTTTCTTT.

The count of this clone is one. The rearrangement joins TRBV7-9 to TRBJ1-1; 8 bases agree with TRBD1. J lost 7 bases, V lost 5 bases, and 6 bases had no gene match. This CDR3 is 13 amino acids long. Germline loops: CDR1 SEHNR, CDR2 FQNEAQ (reference sequence). The CDR3 DNA reads as TGTGCCAGCAGCCCGAGGACAGGGAGTGAAGCTTTCTTT. Translating it yields CASSPRTGSEAFF.

The chain links TRBV11-3 to TRBJ2-5; D is perhaps TRBD1 (5 bases). Trimming stripped 5 bases from V and 5 bases from J, with 15 bases between. This CDR3 contains 14 residues. The germline V gene encodes CDR1 SGHNT and CDR2 YENEEA. The CDR3, as DNA: TGTGCCAGCAGCCGTGGACAACCGACGGAGACCCAGTACTTC. Translated, it gives CASSRGQPTETQYF.

The chain couples TRBV11-3 to TRBJ1-2, with 7 bases aligning to TRBD1. Germline V gene lookup returns CDR1 SGHNT and CDR2 YENEEA. The CDR3 covers 15 residues. Trimming removed 5 bases from V and 4 bases from J; junction bases left unmatched: 10. CDR3 DNA sequence: TGTGCCAGCAGCCCCGGGACAGACATTTTCTATGGCTACACCTTC. Translating gives CASSPGTDIFYGYTF.

V usage is TRBV20-1 and J usage is TRBJ2-4, with TRBD1 as a possible D gene (6 bases). The V gene lost 3 bases and the J gene lost 0 bases, with 18 bases spanning the gap. The CDR3 consists of 17 residues. Germline assignment: CDR1 DFQATT and CDR2 SNEGSKA (reference sequence). CDR3 in DNA: TGCAGTGCTAGTCTGGCAGGGGAAGCTCTAGCCAAAAACATTCAGTACTTC. Protein sequence: CSASLAGEALAKNIQYF.

CDR3: CASSAGAAETQYF. The CDR3, as DNA: TGTGCCAGCAGCGCCGGAGCGGCAGAGACCCAGTACTTC. The V and J genes are TRBV9 and TRBJ2-5, with D possibly being TRBD2 (5 bases). The CDR3 extends over 13 amino acids. CDR1 is SGDLS, CDR2 YYNGEE, per germline. The V and J ends lost 3 bases and 4 bases respectively, with 10 bases between them.

The V gene is TRBV7-6, the J gene TRBJ1-5, with D tentatively TRBD1 (6 bases). This CDR3 has 15 amino acids. The germline CDR1 and CDR2 sequences are SGHVS and FNYEAQ. Trimming removed 2 bases from V and 3 bases from J, with 11 bases in between. The CDR3 DNA follows: TGTGCCAGCAGCTTAACAGGGCAAGCCAATCAGCCCCAGCATTTT. The encoded protein is CASSLTGQANQPQHF.

This clone was seen a single time. This chain joins TRBV6-2 or TRBV6-3 and TRBJ2-5; maybe TRBD2 (6 bases). From germline, CDR1 is MNHEY and CDR2 SVGEGT. This CDR3 comprises 14 residues. With 4 bases removed from V and 5 bases from J, the gap between germline ends came to 14 bases. The CDR3 sequence is CASSFGGSRETQYF. The CDR3 DNA sequence: TGTGCCAGCAGTTTTGGGGGGTCGAGGGAGACCCAGTACTTC.

The chain recombines TRBV10-3 with TRBJ1-1; possibly TRBD1 for D (5 bases). V was clipped by 5 bases and J by 0 bases, with 10 bases between them. Germline V gene sequence: CDR1 ENHRY, CDR2 SYGVKD. The CDR3 runs to 14 residues. As DNA, the CDR3 is TGTGCCATCAGTAAGACAGTGATGAACACTGAAGCTTTCTTT. It specifies CAISKTVMNTEAFF.

This clone was detected only once. One junction end disagrees with the germline gene, perhaps due to a read error. The chain uses TRBV28 and TRBJ1-5; no clear D. Per germline, CDR1 MDHEN and CDR2 SYDVKM. The CDR3 has 11 residues. This CDR3 reads CASSLNQAQHF. The CDR3 bases are TGTGCCAGCAGTTTAAATCAGGCCCAGCATTTT. The variable domain in full, completed from reference TRBV28 and TRBJ1-5, reads DVKVTQSSRYLVKRTGEKVFLECVQDMDHENMFWYRQDPGLGLRLIYFSYDVKMKEKGDIPEGYSVSREKKERFSLILESASTNQTSMYLCASSLNQAQHFGDGTRLSIL.

This clone has just a few counts. The V gene is TRBV29-1, the J gene TRBJ1-1; 8 nucleotides agree with TRBD1. Germline V gene lookup returns CDR1 SQVTM and CDR2 ANQGSEA. With V trimmed by 2 bases and J by 0 bases, 8 bases remained unmatched. The CDR3 runs to 16 residues. CDR3 nucleotide sequence: TGCAGCGTTGAAAAGGACAGGGTGGACATGAACACTGAAGCTTTCTTT. This encodes CSVEKDRVDMNTEAFF.

This chain connects TRBV2 to TRBJ2-7; D gene unclear. The ends were cut back, 8 bases at V and 4 bases at J, with 15 bases in the middle. Germline V gene lookup returns CDR1 SNHLY and CDR2 FYNNEI. The CDR3 spans 13 residues. Written as DNA, the CDR3 is TGTGCCAGCCAGACTCCCTTTAGTTACGAGCAGTACTTC. The encoded protein is CASQTPFSYEQYF.

The chain recombines TRBV5-6 with TRBJ1-5, with 7 bases lining up with TRBD1. Germline loops: CDR1 SGHDT, CDR2 YYEEEE. The CDR3 has 12 amino acids. The V segment lost 2 bases and the J segment 9 bases; nucleotides outside the gene matches: 2. The CDR3 sequence is CASSLPGGPQHF. In nucleotides, the CDR3 is TGTGCCAGCAGCTTACCAGGGGGGCCCCAGCATTTT.

The chain recombines TRBV27 with TRBJ2-5; 10 positions match TRBD1. The ends lost 6 bases at V and 5 bases at J; junction bases unmatched: 6. The germline V gene has CDR1 MNHEY and CDR2 SMNVEV (reference sequence). CDR3 size: 14 residues. CDR3 residues: CASSLRQGAETQYF. In DNA form, the CDR3 reads TGTGCCAGCAGCCTACGACAGGGGGCGGAGACCCAGTACTTC.

The sample holds one count of this clone. The chain employs TRBV5-1 and TRBJ1-2; D remains ambiguous. CDR1 and CDR2 (germline): SGHRS, YFSETQ. The CDR3 is made up of 16 amino acids. With 2 bases removed from V and 6 bases from J, the gap between germline ends came to 20 bases. The DNA for the CDR3 is TGCGCCAGCAGCTTCGTCCCGGCGCCCGCGGATCATGGCTACACCTTC. Protein product: CASSFVPAPADHGYTF.

This clone occurred once. V is TRBV30 and J is TRBJ2-7; D unclear. Between the trimmed V and J ends, which lost 3 bases and 0 bases, there was a span of 6 bases. Germline-derived CDR1 and CDR2 are GTSNPN and SVGIG (reference sequence). The CDR3 spans 12 residues. The CDR3 region is CAWSYSSYEQYF. Here the CDR3 DNA reads TGTGCCTGGAGCTATAGCTCCTACGAGCAGTACTTC.

The rearrangement links TRBV5-1 to TRBJ1-1; no firm D call. From germline, CDR1 is SGHRS and CDR2 YFSETQ. V gave up 2 bases and J gave up 0 bases, with 5 bases separating them. CDR3 length equals 13 residues. The CDR3 spells CASSLIVNTEAFF. CDR3 nucleotide sequence: TGCGCCAGCAGCTTAATAGTGAACACTGAAGCTTTCTTT.

J is TRBJ1-2 and V is TRBV5-4; weak D call: TRBD1 (6 bases). V was cut by 5 bases and J by 5 bases, with 10 bases left in between. The germline CDR1 and CDR2 sequences are SGHNT and YYREEE (reference sequence). The CDR3 covers 12 residues. CDR3 coding DNA: TGTGCCAGCAGTGGACAGTCTTATGGCTACACCTTC. Residues: CASSGQSYGYTF.

The chain couples TRBV10-3 to TRBJ2-3; 7 bases are shared with TRBD2. The V and J ends lost 4 bases and 3 bases, in that order; junction bases with no gene match: 4. Germline assignment: CDR1 ENHRY and CDR2 SYGVKD. This CDR3 region has 14 residues. The CDR3 coding sequence is TGTGCCATCAGTGGGGAGGGCCGAACAGATACGCAGTATTTT. Amino acid sequence: CAISGEGRTDTQYF.

This chain links TRBV19 with TRBJ2-2; 7 bases line up with TRBD2. With V trimmed by 2 bases and J by 5 bases, 11 bases remained unmatched. The CDR3 sequence is 17 residues long. Germline lookup yields CDR1 LNHDA and CDR2 SQIVND (reference sequence). The CDR3 coding sequence is TGTGCCAGTAGTATAAAGGGAGCGGGACCGGTGACCGGGGAGCTGTTTTTT. As protein: CASSIKGAGPVTGELFF. Full variable domain (outside the CDR3, taken from reference TRBV19 and TRBJ2-2): DGGITQSPKYLFRKEGQNVTLSCEQNLNHDAMYWYRQDPGQGLRLIYYSQIVNDFQKGDIAEGYSVSREKKESFPLTVTSAQKNPTAFYLCASSIKGAGPVTGELFFGEGSRLTVL.

This clone was observed a handful of times. CDR3 sequence (DNA): TGTGCCAGCAACAGAGCTAGCGGCTCCTACAATGAGCAGTTCTTC. Protein: CASNRASGSYNEQFF. This rearrangement joins TRBV9 to TRBJ2-1, with TRBD2 matching over 7 bases. From germline, CDR1 is SGDLS and CDR2 YYNGEE. The CDR3 has 15 amino acids. J was trimmed by 0 bases and V by 6 bases; bases with no gene match: 6.

This chain links TRBV27 with TRBJ2-3; 10 bases are shared with TRBD1. After removal of 5 bases from V and 5 bases from J, the junction contained 4 bases not matched to a gene. Germline V gene lookup returns CDR1 MNHEY and CDR2 SMNVEV (reference sequence). The CDR3 extends over 14 amino acids. The CDR3 DNA reads as TGTGCCAGCAGTAGACAGGGGGCTAGAGATACGCAGTATTTT. As protein: CASSRQGARDTQYF.